The sequence of this T cell receptor beta chain was determined in a study of T-cell reconstitution after alpha-beta-depleted transplantation in children. Unique molecular identifiers were incorporated when the TCRbeta library was constructed. TCRdb itself ran the PCR reads through MiXCR, one entry per CDR3 protein. The sample comprises 490,000 or so distinct CDR3 sequences, about 10% of which are singletons, and roughly 2.1% rests with the top ten. The V gene's germline CDR1 is PRHDT and CDR2 FYEKMQ (reference sequence). Trimming cost V 5 bases and J 4 bases, with 18 bases left between them. The CDR3 length is 15 residues. This clonotype was found a few times.

V gene TRBV13 combines with J gene TRBJ2-7, with D perhaps TRBD2 (5 bases). Material: PBMCs, obtained before TCRalphabeta/CD19-depleted stem cell transplant. This TCR came from a child younger than 10 with inherited bone marrow failure, due to receive a stem cell transplant. CDR3 loop: CASSHAEDFRYEQYF. CDR3 in DNA: TGTGCCAGCAGCCACGCCGAGGACTTTAGATACGAGCAGTACTTC.